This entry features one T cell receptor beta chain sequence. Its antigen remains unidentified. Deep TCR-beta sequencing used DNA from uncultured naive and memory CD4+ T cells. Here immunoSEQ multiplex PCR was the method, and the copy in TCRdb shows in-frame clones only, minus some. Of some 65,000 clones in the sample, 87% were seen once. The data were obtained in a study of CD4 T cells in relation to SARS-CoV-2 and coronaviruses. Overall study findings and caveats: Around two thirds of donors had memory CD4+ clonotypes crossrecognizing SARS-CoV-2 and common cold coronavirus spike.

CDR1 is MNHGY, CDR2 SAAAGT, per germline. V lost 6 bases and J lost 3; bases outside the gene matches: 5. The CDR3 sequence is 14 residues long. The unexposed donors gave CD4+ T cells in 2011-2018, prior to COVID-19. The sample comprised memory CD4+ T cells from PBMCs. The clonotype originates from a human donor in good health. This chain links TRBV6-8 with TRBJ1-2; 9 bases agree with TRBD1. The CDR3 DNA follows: TGTGCCAGCAGACAGGGGGCACCCTACTATGGCTACACCTTC. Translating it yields CASRQGAPYYGYTF.